These 18 T cell receptor beta chains originate from one sample sequenced in a study of spatial heterogeneity in lung cancer. MiXCR, run by TCRdb on the 5' RACE reads, gives a single entry per CDR3 protein. The profile covers about 86,000 distinct CDR3 sequences, with approximately 12% appearing a single time and 4.6% taken by the ten largest. Specified time point: sample taken at primary tumor resection. Tumor, nontumor lung or frozen PBMC supplied whole RNA, sequenced without sorting. The specimen comprised PBMCs, sampled at surgery. These receptors originate from a male donor with early-stage non-small cell lung cancer.

The chain employs TRBV29-1 and TRBJ1-2; unclear D gene. The germline CDR1 and CDR2 sequences are SQVTM and ANQGSEA. The CDR3 covers 16 residues. V was trimmed by 4 bases and J by 0 bases, leaving 18 bases between them. Written as DNA, the CDR3 is TGCAGCGTTGTCGATTACCGAATGACCCCTAACTATGGCTACACCTTC. Translating gives CSVVDYRMTPNYGYTF.

This clonotype was seen only a few times. V gene TRBV6-5 combines with J gene TRBJ1-1; 9 positions agree with TRBD1. The trim removed 5 bases at V and 5 bases at J, leaving 9 bases unmatched. CDR1 and CDR2 (germline): MNHEY, SVGAGI. The CDR3 is 15 residues long. The CDR3 region has the DNA TGTGCCAGCAGTCGTACAGGGGGCGCGTTAACTGAAGCTTTCTTT. Its protein product is CASSRTGGALTEAFF.

This clonotype was observed at least ten times. The chain links TRBV5-5 to TRBJ2-4; no reliable D call. The CDR3 has 15 amino acids. V was clipped by 3 bases and J by 6 bases, with 16 bases between them. Germline V lookup: CDR1 SGHKS, CDR2 YYEKEE (reference sequence). CDR3 bases: TGTGCCAGCAGCTGGTCTGAGCTGACGGGAAACATTCAGTACTTC. Amino acid sequence: CASSWSELTGNIQYF.

This chain joins TRBV20-1 and TRBJ2-2; TRBD1 aligns across 11 bases. The J segment lost 4 bases and the V segment lost 6 bases, leaving 10 bases of the junction unmatched. The CDR3 consists of 16 residues. Germline CDR1 is DFQATT and CDR2 is SNEGSKA (reference sequence). The CDR3 is CSAGISGTGGTGELFF. Here the CDR3 DNA reads TGCAGTGCGGGGATTAGTGGGACAGGGGGCACCGGGGAGCTGTTTTTT.

The chain couples TRBV3-1 to TRBJ2-1; 8 bases map to TRBD2. Trimming at V came to 1 base and at J to 7 bases, leaving 6 bases not matched to a gene. The germline CDR1 and CDR2 sequences are LGHDT and YNNKEL (reference sequence). CDR3 length: 15 residues. DNA for the CDR3: TGTGCCAGCAGCCAAGTTAGGACTAGCCAAAATGAGCAGTTCTTC. Residues: CASSQVRTSQNEQFF.

This clonotype occurred many times. This chain uses TRBV29-1 with TRBJ1-1; D unresolved. The germline V and J ends were trimmed by 5 bases and 0 bases, with 19 bases remaining between them. The germline gives CDR1 SQVTM, CDR2 ANQGSEA. The CDR3 has 16 amino acids. CDR3 DNA: TGCAGCGTTAACCCGCTCAGAACTTTCATGAACACTGAAGCTTTCTTT. As protein: CSVNPLRTFMNTEAFF.

V is TRBV7-3 and J is TRBJ2-2, with 7 bases fitting TRBD1. V gave up 5 bases and J gave up 7 bases; unmatched junction bases: 7. There are 14 residues in the CDR3. The germline gives CDR1 SGHTA, CDR2 FQGTGA. The CDR3 sequence is CASSPGQANGELFF. The CDR3 nucleotides read TGTGCCAGCAGCCCCGGACAGGCGAACGGGGAGCTGTTTTTT.

This clonotype was detected a few times. The CDR3 DNA sequence: TGTGCCACCTGGGACATTAGCTCCTACGAGCAGTACTTC. Its protein product is CATWDISSYEQYF. V is TRBV6-5 and J is TRBJ2-7; a weak D match, TRBD1 (6 bases). This CDR3 contains 13 residues. The germline CDR1 and CDR2 sequences are MNHEY and SVGAGI. Trimming left V 10 bases short and J 0 bases short, with 13 bases between.

The J gene is TRBJ1-1, the V gene TRBV7-8, with D perhaps matching TRBD1 (5 bases). The length of the CDR3 is 15 residues. V gave up 5 bases and J gave up 1 base, with 14 bases separating them. Germline V gives CDR1 SGHVS, CDR2 FQNEAQ. Here the CDR3 DNA reads TGTGCCAGCAGCCGAGGGGCGCACCGGAACACTGAAGCTTTCTTT. Its translation: CASSRGAHRNTEAFF. Full variable domain (outside the CDR3, taken from reference TRBV7-8 and TRBJ1-1): GAGVSQSPRYKVAKRGQDVALRCDPISGHVSLFWYQQALGQGPEFLTYFQNEAQLDKSGLPSDRFFAERPEGSVSTLKIQRTQQEDSAVYLCASSRGAHRNTEAFFGQGTRLTVV.

The sample holds a few counts of this clonotype. The chain joins TRBV2 to TRBJ2-1; 7 positions agree with TRBD2. Per the germline V gene, CDR1 is SNHLY and CDR2 is FYNNEI. The CDR3 is 15 amino acids. Trimming at V came to 2 bases and at J to 7 bases, leaving 8 bases not matched to a gene. The CDR3 nucleotides read TGTGCCAGCAGTGAAAATTCGGGGGGTCTGAATGAGCAGTTCTTC. It codes for CASSENSGGLNEQFF.

The chain couples TRBV6-5 to TRBJ2-3, with D perhaps assigned TRBD1 or TRBD2 (6 bases each). The ends were cut back, 0 bases at V and 4 bases at J, with 14 bases in the middle. Per the germline V gene, CDR1 is MNHEY and CDR2 is SVGAGI. This CDR3 comprises 16 residues. The CDR3: CASSYSGGSGADTQYF. For the CDR3, the DNA is TGTGCCAGCAGTTACTCGGGGGGCAGTGGCGCAGATACGCAGTATTTT.

The chain's CDR3 is CASSSTGPNEQFF. In DNA form, the CDR3 reads TGTGCCAGCAGCTCGACAGGGCCCAATGAGCAGTTCTTC. J is TRBJ2-1 and V is TRBV7-9, with 7 bases fitting TRBD1. Trimming cost V 4 bases and J 6 bases; bases outside gene matches: 3. CDR3 length: 13 residues. Germline V lookup: CDR1 SEHNR, CDR2 FQNEAQ (reference sequence).

The sample holds a few counts of this clonotype. The chain couples TRBV5-4 to TRBJ1-4; 9 bases align to TRBD1. V lost 4 bases and J lost 7; bases outside the gene matches: 5. CDR1 and CDR2 from the germline V gene are SGHNT and YYREEE (reference sequence). This CDR3 is 14 amino acids long. The CDR3 loop is CASSLGTGFEKLFF. For the CDR3, the DNA is TGTGCCAGCAGCCTCGGGACAGGGTTTGAAAAACTGTTTTTT.

This clonotype has only a few counts. This chain uses TRBV24-1 with TRBJ2-1, with 8 bases fitting TRBD2. Germline CDR1 and CDR2: KGHDR and SFDVKD. The CDR3 consists of 16 residues. Trimming cost V 1 base and J 5 bases; bases outside gene matches: 6. CDR3 nucleotides: TGTGCCACCAGTGATTTAGGGCTAGCGGGCAACAATGAGCAGTTCTTC. It is translated as CATSDLGLAGNNEQFF.

The CDR3 DNA reads TGTGCCAGCAGTGACATCGCTAGCGGGGGAGAGACCCAGTACTTC. It translates to CASSDIASGGETQYF. The chain couples TRBV6-4 to TRBJ2-5; 10 bases match TRBD2. The CDR3 is 15 amino acids. J lost 4 bases, V lost 2 bases, and 4 bases had no gene match. Germline V CDR1 and CDR2: MRHNA, SNTAGT.

This clonotype has more than one count but fewer than ten. This chain uses TRBV3-1 with TRBJ1-2; D might be TRBD1 (6 bases). CDR3 length: 16 amino acids. The V gene lost 2 bases and the J gene lost 2 bases, with 15 bases spanning the gap. The V gene's germline CDR1 is LGHDT and CDR2 YNNKEL (reference sequence). The CDR3 reads CASSQPRPTGNYGYTF. In DNA, the CDR3 is TGTGCCAGCAGCCAACCACGCCCGACAGGAAACTATGGCTACACCTTC.

The chain couples TRBV29-1 to TRBJ2-3, with D tentatively TRBD2 (5 bases). Germline V gives CDR1 SQVTM, CDR2 ANQGSEA. Trimming removed 7 bases from V and 2 bases from J, with 13 bases in between. This CDR3 has 13 residues. The CDR3 DNA reads as TGCAGCGCGAGGAGCGGATCCACAGATACGCAGTATTTT. Protein: CSARSGSTDTQYF.

The chain has TRBV7-2 and TRBJ2-5; no definite D call. Germline V gene lookup returns CDR1 SGHTA and CDR2 FQGNSA. Deletions cut 1 base from V and 4 bases from J, with 13 bases between. The CDR3 runs 15 residues. The CDR3 loop reads CASSLEAAWAETQYF. The CDR3 coding sequence is TGTGCCAGCAGCTTAGAGGCCGCTTGGGCAGAGACCCAGTACTTC.